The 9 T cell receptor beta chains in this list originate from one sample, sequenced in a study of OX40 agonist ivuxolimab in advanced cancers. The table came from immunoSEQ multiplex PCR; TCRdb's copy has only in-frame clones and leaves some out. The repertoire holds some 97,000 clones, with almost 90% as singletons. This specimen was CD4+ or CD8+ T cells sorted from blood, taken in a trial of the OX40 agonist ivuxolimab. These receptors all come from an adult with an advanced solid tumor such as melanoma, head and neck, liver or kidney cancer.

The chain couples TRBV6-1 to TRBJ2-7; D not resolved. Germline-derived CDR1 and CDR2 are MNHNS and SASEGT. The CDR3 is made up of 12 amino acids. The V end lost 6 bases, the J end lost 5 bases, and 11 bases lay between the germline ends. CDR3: CASSLHWDEQYF. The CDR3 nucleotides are TGTGCCAGCAGCCTTCATTGGGACGAGCAGTACTTC.

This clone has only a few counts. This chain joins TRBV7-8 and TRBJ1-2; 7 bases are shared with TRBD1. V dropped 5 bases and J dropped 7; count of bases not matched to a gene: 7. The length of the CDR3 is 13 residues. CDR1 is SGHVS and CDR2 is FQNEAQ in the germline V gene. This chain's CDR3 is CASSPDRSRGYTF. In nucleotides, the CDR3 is TGTGCCAGCAGCCCGGACAGGTCTCGTGGCTACACCTTC.

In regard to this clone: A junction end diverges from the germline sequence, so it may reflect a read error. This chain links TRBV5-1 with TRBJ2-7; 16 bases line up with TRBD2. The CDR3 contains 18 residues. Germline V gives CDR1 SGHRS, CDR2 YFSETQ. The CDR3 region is CASSRAGTSGRVSFEQYF. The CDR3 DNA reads TGCGCCAGCAGCCGCGCCGGGACTAGCGGGAGGGTTTCCTTCGAGCAGTACTTC. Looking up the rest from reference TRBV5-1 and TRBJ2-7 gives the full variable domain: KAGVTQTPRYLIKTRGQQVTLSCSPISGHRSVSWYQQTPGQGLQFLFEYFSETQRNKGNFPGRFSGRQFSNSRSEMNVSTLELGDSALYLCASSRAGTSGRVSFEQYFGPGTRLTVT.

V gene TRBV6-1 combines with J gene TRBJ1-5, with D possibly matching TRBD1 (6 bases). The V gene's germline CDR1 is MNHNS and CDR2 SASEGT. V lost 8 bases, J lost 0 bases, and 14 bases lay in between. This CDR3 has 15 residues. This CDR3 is CASLQGSSSNQPQHF. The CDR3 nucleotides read TGTGCCAGCTTGCAGGGGTCATCTAGCAATCAGCCCCAGCATTTT.

DNA of the CDR3: TGTGCCAGCAGCTTAGATAGAGGGAGAGATACGCAGTATTTT. This sequence encodes CASSLDRGRDTQYF. The chain is built from TRBV11-2 and TRBJ2-3; the D gene is possibly TRBD2 (5 bases). Trimming shortened V by 0 bases and J by 5 bases, and 9 bases separated the two germline ends. Germline loops: CDR1 SGHAT, CDR2 FQNNGV. The CDR3 loop spans 14 amino acids.

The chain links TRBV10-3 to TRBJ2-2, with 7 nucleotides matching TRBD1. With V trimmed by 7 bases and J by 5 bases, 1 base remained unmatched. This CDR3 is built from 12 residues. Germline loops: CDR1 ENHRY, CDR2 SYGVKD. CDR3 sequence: CAITRGTGELFF. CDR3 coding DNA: TGTGCCATCACCAGGGGGACCGGGGAGCTGTTTTTT.

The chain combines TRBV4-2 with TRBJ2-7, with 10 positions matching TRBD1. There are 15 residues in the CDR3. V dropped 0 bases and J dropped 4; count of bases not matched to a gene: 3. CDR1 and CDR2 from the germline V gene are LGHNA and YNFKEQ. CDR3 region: CASSQETGGAYEQYF. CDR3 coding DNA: TGTGCCAGCAGCCAAGAGACAGGGGGCGCGTACGAGCAGTACTTC.

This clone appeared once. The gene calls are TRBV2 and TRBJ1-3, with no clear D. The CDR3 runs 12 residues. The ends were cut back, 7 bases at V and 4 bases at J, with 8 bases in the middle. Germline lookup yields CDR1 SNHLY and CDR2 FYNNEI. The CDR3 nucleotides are TGTGCCAGCACCTCCCCCGGAAACACCATATATTTT. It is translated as CASTSPGNTIYF.

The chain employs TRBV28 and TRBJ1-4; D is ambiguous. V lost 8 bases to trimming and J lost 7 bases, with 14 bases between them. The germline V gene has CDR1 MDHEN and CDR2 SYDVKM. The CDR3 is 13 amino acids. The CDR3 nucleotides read TGTGCCAGCTTGGAGCAGGCCGGTGAAAAACTGTTTTTT. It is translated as CASLEQAGEKLFF.